This TCR beta chain was profiled in a study of T cell clusters in autoimmune cytopenias. Study background: TRB sequencing had a median approximately 52,000 reads and approximately 2,400 distinct clonotypes per sample. General observations from the study: Comparing secondary cytopenia with chronic lymphocytic leukemia showed no cluster-lack signature, apparently masked by lymphoma repertoire.

TRB was amplified by touch-down multiplex PCR, primer pools A and B combined. TCRdb processed the multiplex PCR reads again and assigns one entry to each CDR3 protein, with no DNA. The sample table sets out some 4,300 distinct CDR3 sequences. TRB was amplified from about 250 ng of peripheral blood genomic DNA per sample. The CDR3 length is 13 residues. Germline-derived CDR1 and CDR2 are LNHDA and SQIVND (reference sequence). This clonotype is classed as medium-sized by frequency. What it recognizes is unknown. The sample also formed part of further work on T cell repertoires in aging, cancer and after chemotherapy. As that report states: Healthy donors lost TCR diversity with age mainly through richness, cancer patients through richness and evenness.

The chain couples TRBV19 to TRBJ1-2. Specimen: peripheral blood. This TCR was sampled from a human donor in good health. The CDR3 is CASSPTRNYGYTF.